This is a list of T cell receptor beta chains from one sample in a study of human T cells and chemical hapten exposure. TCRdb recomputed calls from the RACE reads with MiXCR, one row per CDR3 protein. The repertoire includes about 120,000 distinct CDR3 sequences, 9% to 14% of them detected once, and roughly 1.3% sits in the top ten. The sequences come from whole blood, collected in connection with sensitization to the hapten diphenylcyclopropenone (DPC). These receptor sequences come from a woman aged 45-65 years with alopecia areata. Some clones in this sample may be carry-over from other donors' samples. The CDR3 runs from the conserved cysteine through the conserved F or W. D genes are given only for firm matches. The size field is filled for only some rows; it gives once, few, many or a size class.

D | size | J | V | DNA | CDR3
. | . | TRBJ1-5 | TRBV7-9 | TGTGCCAGCAGTTCGTCGGGACGAACTCAGCCCCAGCATTTT | CASSSSGRTQPQHF
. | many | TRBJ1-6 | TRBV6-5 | TGTGCCAGCAGTTCCACCCCCGGAGCCCTCCACTTT | CASSSTPGALHF
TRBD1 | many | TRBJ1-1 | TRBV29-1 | TGCAGCGTTGCCCCAGGGGGAGCTTTCTTT | CSVAPGGAFF
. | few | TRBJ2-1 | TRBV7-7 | TGTGCTAGCAGCTTAGAAGTGGGGGCTAGCAATGAGCAGTTCTTC | CASSLEVGASNEQFF
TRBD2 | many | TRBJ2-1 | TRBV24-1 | TGTGCCACCAGTGATTTAGGGACTAGCGGGAGGAGGGTCTACAATGAGCAGTTCTTC | CATSDLGTSGRRVYNEQFF
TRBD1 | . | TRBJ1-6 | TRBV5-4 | TGTGCCAGCAGCCCCGGGACAGGGTCTCGGAATTCACCCCTCCACTTT | CASSPGTGSRNSPLHF
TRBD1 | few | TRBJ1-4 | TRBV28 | TGTGCCAGCAGTTTATGGGACGACAGGGGATGGGGAGAAAAACTGTTTTTT | CASSLWDDRGWGEKLFF
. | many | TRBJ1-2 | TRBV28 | TGTGCCAGCCAGACGGTGCGGGGCTACACCTTC | CASQTVRGYTF
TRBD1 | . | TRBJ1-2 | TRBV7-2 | TGTGCCAGCAGCTTAGTGGGACAGGGCTATGGCTACACCTTC | CASSLVGQGYGYTF
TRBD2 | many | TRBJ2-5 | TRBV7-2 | TGTGCCAGCAGCTTAGTAACTAGCGGGGGGATGGAGCAAGAGACCCAGTACTTC | CASSLVTSGGMEQETQYF
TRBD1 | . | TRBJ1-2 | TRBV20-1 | TGCAGTGCTAGTCGGGACAGGGTGATCTACACCTTC | CSASRDRVIYTF
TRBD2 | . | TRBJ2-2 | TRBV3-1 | TGTGCCAGCAGCCATTCGAGCGGGAGGTCCGGGGAGCTGTTTTTT | CASSHSSGRSGELFF
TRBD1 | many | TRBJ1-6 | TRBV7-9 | TGTGCCAGCAGCTTTGGGGACAGGAATAATTCACCCCTCCACTTT | CASSFGDRNNSPLHF
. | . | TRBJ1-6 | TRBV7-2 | TGTGCCAGCAGCTTAAGGGAATTCCTCCATTCACCCCTCCACTTT | CASSLREFLHSPLHF
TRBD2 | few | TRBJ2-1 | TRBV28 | TGTGCCAGCAGTTTAGGTACTAGCGGGAGGCCTCACGCGTTCTTC | CASSLGTSGRPHAFF
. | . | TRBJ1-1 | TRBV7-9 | TGTGTCAGCAGCTTGTCGCTCCTGAACACTGAAGCTTTCTTT | CVSSLSLLNTEAFF
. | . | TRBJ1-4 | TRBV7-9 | TGTGCCAGCAGCTTACAGAGGATTGTAAAACTGTTTTTT | CASSLQRIVKLFF
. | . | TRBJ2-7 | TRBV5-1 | TGCGCCAGCAGCTTGTCGAGGTACGAGCAGTACTTC | CASSLSRYEQYF
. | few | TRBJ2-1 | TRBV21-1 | TGTGCCAGCGGGACTCCCGAGACGGGGCAGTTCTTC | CASGTPETGQFF
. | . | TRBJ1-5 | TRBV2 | TGTGCCAGCAGGGTCGGAATAAATCAGCCCCAGCATTTT | CASRVGINQPQHF
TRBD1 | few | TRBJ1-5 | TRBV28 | TGTGCCAGCAGGGACAGGGGTCGTCAGCCCCAGCATTTT | CASRDRGRQPQHF
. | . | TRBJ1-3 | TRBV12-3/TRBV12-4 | TGTGCCAGCAGTCACCCCTCTGGAAACACCATATATTTT | CASSHPSGNTIYF
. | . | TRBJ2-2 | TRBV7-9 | TGTGCCAGCGCCCCAGAGGCAGGGTTGACCGGGGAGCTGTTTTTT | CASAPEAGLTGELFF
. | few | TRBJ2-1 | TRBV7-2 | TGTGCCAGCAACCTCCCGTGGAATGAGCAGTTCTTC | CASNLPWNEQFF
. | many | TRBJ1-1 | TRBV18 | TGTGCCAGCTCACCAACGTCCAGTTATCGGAACACTGAAGCTTTCTTT | CASSPTSSYRNTEAFF
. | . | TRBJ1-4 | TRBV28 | TGTGCCAGCAGGCCGTCCTTTCGGGGTAATGAAAAACTGTTTTTT | CASRPSFRGNEKLFF
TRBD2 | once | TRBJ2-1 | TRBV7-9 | TGTGCCAGCAGCCGTACTAGCGGGAGGCTGGGTGAGCAGTTCTTC | CASSRTSGRLGEQFF
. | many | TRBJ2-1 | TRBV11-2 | TGTGCCAGCAGCTTAATGAGGAATGAGCAGTTCTTC | CASSLMRNEQFF
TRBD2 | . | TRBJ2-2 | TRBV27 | TGTGCCAGCAGTCCCCTCAGGGATAGCGGGAGATGGAGGGACACCGGGGAGCTGTTTTTT | CASSPLRDSGRWRDTGELFF
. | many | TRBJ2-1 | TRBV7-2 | TGTGCCAGCAGCTTTGACCTTCGCGGCTACAATGAGCAGTTCTTC | CASSFDLRGYNEQFF
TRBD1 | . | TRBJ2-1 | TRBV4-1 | TGCGCCAGCAGCCAATCGACCCCGGGACAGGGTTACACTGAGCAGTTCTTC | CASSQSTPGQGYTEQFF
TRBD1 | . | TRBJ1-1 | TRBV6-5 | TGTGCCAGCAGTTACCAGGGGGCAGGGAACACTGAAGCTTTCTTT | CASSYQGAGNTEAFF
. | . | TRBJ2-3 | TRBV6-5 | TGTGCCAGCAGTTATCTAGCGTTTGGGGGCACAGATACGCAGTATTTT | CASSYLAFGGTDTQYF
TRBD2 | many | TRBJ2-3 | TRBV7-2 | TGTGCCAGCAGTATCCAGCGGGGGGCTGGCACAGATACGCAGTATTTT | CASSIQRGAGTDTQYF
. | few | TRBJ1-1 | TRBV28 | TGTGCCAGCAGTCCTGACATAGAGAACACTGAAGCTTTCTTT | CASSPDIENTEAFF
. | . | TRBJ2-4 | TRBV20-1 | TGCAGTGCTTGGAAAGGCATTCAGTACTTC | CSAWKGIQYF
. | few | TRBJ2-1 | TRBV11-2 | TGTGCCAGCAGCTCCCCTGCGACGGTCGGGGAGCAGTTCTTC | CASSSPATVGEQFF